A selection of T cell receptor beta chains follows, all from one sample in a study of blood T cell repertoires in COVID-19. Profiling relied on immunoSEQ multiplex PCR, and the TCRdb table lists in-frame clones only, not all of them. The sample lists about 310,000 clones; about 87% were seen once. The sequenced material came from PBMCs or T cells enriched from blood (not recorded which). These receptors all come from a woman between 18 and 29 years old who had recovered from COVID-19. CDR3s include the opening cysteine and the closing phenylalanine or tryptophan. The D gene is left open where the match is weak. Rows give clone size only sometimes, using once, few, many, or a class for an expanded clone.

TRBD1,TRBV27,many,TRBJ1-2,CASSLSRGNYGYTF,TGTGCCAGCAGTTTATCCAGGGGGAACTATGGCTACACCTTC
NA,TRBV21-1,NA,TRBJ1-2,CASSMAPLYGYTF,TGTGCCAGCAGCATGGCCCCCCTCTATGGCTACACCTTC
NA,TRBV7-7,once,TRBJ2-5,CASSRHPSNTKETQYF,TGTGCCAGCAGCCGACACCCTTCTAACACCAAAGAGACCCAGTACTTC
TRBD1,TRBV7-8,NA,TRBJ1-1,CASSVNRGWNTEAFF,TGTGCCAGCAGCGTAAACAGGGGCTGGAACACTGAAGCTTTCTTT
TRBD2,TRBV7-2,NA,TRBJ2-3,CASPRTGLAGTDTQYF,TGTGCCAGCCCGAGAACTGGGCTAGCGGGCACAGATACGCAGTATTTT
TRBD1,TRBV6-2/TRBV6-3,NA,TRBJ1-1,CASSIAGGVWSEAFF,TGTGCCAGCAGTATTGCAGGGGGCGTATGGTCTGAAGCTTTCTTT
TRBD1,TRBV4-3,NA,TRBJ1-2,CASSQDGTGYYGYTF,TGCGCCAGCAGCCAAGATGGGACAGGATACTATGGCTACACCTTC
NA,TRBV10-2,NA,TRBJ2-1,CASNPGGLYNEQFF,TGCGCCAGCAACCCCGGAGGGCTCTACAATGAGCAGTTCTTC
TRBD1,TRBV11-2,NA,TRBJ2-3,CASSPRTGALDTQYF,TGTGCCAGCAGCCCCCGGACAGGGGCGCTGGATACGCAGTATTTT
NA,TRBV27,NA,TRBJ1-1,CASSYRRNTEAFF,TGTGCCAGCAGTTACAGGAGGAACACTGAAGCTTTCTTT
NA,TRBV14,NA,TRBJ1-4,CASSQDLTQGEKLFF,TGTGCCAGCAGCCAAGATTTGACTCAGGGCGAAAAACTGTTTTTT
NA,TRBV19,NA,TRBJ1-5,CASSKGGVSNQPQHF,TGTGCCAGTAGTAAAGGGGGAGTGAGCAATCAGCCCCAGCATTTT
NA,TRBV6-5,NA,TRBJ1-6,CASSWRQENSPLHF,TGTGCCAGCAGTTGGAGACAGGAGAATTCACCCCTCCACTTT
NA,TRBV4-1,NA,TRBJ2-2,CASSQDTPANTGELFF,TGCGCCAGCAGCCAAGATACCCCAGCGAACACCGGGGAGCTGTTTTTT
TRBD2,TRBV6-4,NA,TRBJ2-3,CASSDSGGGSRDTQYF,TGTGCCAGCAGTGACTCGGGCGGGGGTAGCAGAGATACGCAGTATTTT
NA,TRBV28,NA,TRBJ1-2,CASSSARGGGFYTF,TGTGCCAGCAGTTCGGCCAGAGGGGGGGGGTTCTACACCTTC
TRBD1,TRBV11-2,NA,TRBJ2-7,CASSYGQGGYEQYF,TGTGCCAGCAGCTACGGACAGGGAGGCTACGAGCAGTACTTC
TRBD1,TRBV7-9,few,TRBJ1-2,CASRAHTTGSGYYGYTF,TGTGCCAGCAGAGCCCACACGACAGGGTCCGGGTACTATGGCTACACCTTC
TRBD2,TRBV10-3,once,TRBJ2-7,CAISDLAGAGYEQYF,TGTGCCATCAGTGACCTAGCGGGAGCTGGCTACGAGCAGTACTTC
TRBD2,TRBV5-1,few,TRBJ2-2,CASRGASGGLNTGELFF,TGCGCCAGCAGAGGAGCTAGCGGGGGACTAAACACCGGGGAGCTGTTTTTT
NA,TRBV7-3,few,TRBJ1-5,CASSGGGGSQPQHF,TGTGCCAGCAGCGGCGGGGGAGGGTCTCAGCCCCAGCATTTT
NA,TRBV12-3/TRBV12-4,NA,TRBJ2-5,CASSRGSGETQYF,TGTGCCAGCAGCCGAGGATCTGGAGAGACCCAGTACTTC
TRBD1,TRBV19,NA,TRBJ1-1,CASTPTRDSYEAFF,TGTGCCAGTACCCCAACCCGGGACAGCTATGAAGCTTTCTTT
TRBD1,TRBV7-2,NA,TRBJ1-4,CASSLQGDREKLFF,TGTGCCAGCAGCTTACAGGGGGATCGGGAAAAACTGTTTTTT
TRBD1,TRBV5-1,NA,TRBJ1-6,CASSLGQGVSPLHF,TGCGCCAGCAGCTTGGGACAGGGGGTCTCACCCCTCCACTTT
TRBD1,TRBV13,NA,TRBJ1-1,CASSRGQGQNTEAFF,TGTGCCAGCAGCAGGGGACAGGGGCAAAACACTGAAGCTTTCTTT
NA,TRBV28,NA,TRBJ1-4,CASSPPRSANEKLFF,TGTGCCAGCAGTCCGCCTAGGAGTGCTAATGAAAAACTGTTTTTT
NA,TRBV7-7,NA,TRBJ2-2,CASSLYLTAMNTGELFF,TGTGCCAGCAGCTTGTATCTCACAGCCATGAACACCGGGGAGCTGTTTTTT
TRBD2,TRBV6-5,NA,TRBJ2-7,CASRRTSGDHEQYF,TGTGCCAGCAGGAGGACTAGCGGGGACCACGAGCAGTACTTC
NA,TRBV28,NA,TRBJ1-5,CASSLTRGGAQHF,TGTGCCAGCAGTCTAACACGGGGAGGGGCCCAGCATTTT
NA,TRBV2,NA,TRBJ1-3,CASIKNRENTIYF,TGTGCCAGCATTAAGAACAGGGAAAACACCATATATTTT
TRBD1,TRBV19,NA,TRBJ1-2,CASSIWSRQGYGYTF,TGTGCCAGTAGTATCTGGTCCCGACAGGGGTATGGCTACACCTTC
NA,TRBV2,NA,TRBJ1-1,CASSEGQVMNTEAFF,TGTGCCAGCAGTGAAGGGCAGGTAATGAACACTGAAGCTTTCTTT
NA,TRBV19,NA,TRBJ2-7,CASSISPGSYEQYF,TGTGCCAGTAGTATTAGTCCAGGTTCCTACGAGCAGTACTTC
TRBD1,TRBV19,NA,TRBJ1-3,CASSIPGQGSGNTIYF,TGTGCCAGTAGTATTCCTGGACAGGGGTCTGGAAACACCATATATTTT
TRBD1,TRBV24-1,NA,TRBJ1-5,CATSDRRTGHNQPQHF,TGTGCCACCAGTGACCGTAGGACAGGGCACAATCAGCCCCAGCATTTT
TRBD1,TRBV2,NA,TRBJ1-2,CASSWDRGLSGYTF,TGTGCCAGCAGCTGGGACAGGGGCCTCTCCGGCTACACCTTC
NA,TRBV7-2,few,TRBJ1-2,CASSLTGGYTF,TGTGCCAGCAGCCTAACGGGGGGCTACACCTTC
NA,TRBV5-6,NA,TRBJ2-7,CASSLRGKGYEQYF,TGTGCCAGCAGTCTGCGGGGCAAGGGCTACGAGCAGTACTTC
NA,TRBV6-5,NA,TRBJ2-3,CASRRGLLPRDTQYF,TGTGCCAGCAGAAGGGGTTTACTACCGAGAGATACGCAGTATTTT
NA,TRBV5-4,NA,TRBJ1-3,CASSSTREAGNTIYF,TGTGCCAGCAGTTCGACCCGGGAAGCTGGAAACACCATATATTTT
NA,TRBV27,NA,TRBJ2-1,CASSFGGTHNEQFF,TGTGCCAGCAGTTTTGGAGGCACTCACAATGAGCAGTTCTTC
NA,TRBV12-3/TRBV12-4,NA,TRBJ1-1,CASRLGQNIEAFF,TGTGCCAGCAGACTTGGACAGAACATTGAAGCTTTCTTT
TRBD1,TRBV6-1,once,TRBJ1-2,CASSDRGQGHYGYTF,TGTGCCAGCAGTGACAGAGGACAGGGGCACTATGGCTACACCTTC
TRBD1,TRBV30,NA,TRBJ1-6,CAWSVQQGAISPLHF,TGTGCCTGGAGTGTACAACAGGGGGCGATTTCACCCCTCCACTTT
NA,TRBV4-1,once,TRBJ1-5,CASSQREYSNQPQHF,TGCGCCAGCAGCCAAAGAGAGTATAGCAATCAGCCCCAGCATTTT
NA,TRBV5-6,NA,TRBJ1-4,CASSIGQWYEKLFF,TGTGCCAGCAGCATCGGACAGTGGTATGAAAAACTGTTTTTT
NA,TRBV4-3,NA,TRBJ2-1,CASSQEGGNEQFF,TGCGCCAGCAGCCAAGAAGGGGGCAATGAGCAGTTCTTC
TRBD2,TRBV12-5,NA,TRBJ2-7,CASGSGTSGIYEQYF,TGTGCTAGTGGTTCCGGGACTAGCGGGATATACGAGCAGTACTTC
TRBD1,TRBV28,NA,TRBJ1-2,CASSIGTGTSGYTF,TGTGCCAGCAGTATCGGGACAGGGACATCGGGCTACACCTTC
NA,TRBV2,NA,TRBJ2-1,CASSDRTGEQFF,TGTGCCAGCAGTGATCGGACGGGGGAGCAGTTCTTC
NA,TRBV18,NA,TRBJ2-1,CASSAAGSYNEQFF,TGTGCCAGCTCCGCGGCCGGGTCCTACAATGAGCAGTTCTTC